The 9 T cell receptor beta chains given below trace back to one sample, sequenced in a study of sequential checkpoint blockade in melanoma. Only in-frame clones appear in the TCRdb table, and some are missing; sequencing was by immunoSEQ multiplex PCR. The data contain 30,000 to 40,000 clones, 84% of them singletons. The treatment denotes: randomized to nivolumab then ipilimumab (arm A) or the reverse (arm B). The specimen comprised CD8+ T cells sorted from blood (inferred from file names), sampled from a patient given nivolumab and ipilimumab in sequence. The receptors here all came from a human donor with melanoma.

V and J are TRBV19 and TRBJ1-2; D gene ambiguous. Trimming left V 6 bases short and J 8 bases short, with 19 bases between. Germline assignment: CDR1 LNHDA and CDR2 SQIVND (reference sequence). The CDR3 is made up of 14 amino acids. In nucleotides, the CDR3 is TGTGCCAGTAGCCCCACCGGGATTGGGGAGGGCTACACCTTC. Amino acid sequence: CASSPTGIGEGYTF.

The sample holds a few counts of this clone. As DNA, the CDR3 is TGTGCCAGCAGCTCTTCTACAGGGGACGACGAGCAGTACTTC. Protein: CASSSSTGDDEQYF. The J gene is TRBJ2-7, the V gene TRBV6-5; 7 bases agree with TRBD1. CDR1 and CDR2 (germline): MNHEY, SVGAGI. V lost 6 bases to trimming and J lost 5 bases; unmatched junction nucleotides: 10. The CDR3 sequence is 14 residues long.

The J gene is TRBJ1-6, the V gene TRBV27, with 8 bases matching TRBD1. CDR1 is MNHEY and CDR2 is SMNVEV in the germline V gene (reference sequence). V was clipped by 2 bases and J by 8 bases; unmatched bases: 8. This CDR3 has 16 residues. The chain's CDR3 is CASSLQGQGVYSPLHF. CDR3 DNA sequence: TGTGCCAGCAGTTTACAAGGACAGGGTGTCTATTCACCCCTCCACTTT.

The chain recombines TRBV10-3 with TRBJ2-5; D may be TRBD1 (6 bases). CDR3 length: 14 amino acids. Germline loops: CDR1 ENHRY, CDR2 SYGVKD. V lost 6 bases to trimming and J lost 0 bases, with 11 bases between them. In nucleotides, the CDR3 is TGTGCCATCAGCTGGGACACCGACCAAGAGACCCAGTACTTC. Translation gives CAISWDTDQETQYF.

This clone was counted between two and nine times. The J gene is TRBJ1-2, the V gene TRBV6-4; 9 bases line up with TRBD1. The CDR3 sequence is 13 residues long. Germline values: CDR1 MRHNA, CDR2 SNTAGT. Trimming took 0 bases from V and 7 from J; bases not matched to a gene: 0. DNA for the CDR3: TGTGCCAGCAGTGACTCGACAGGGGGTGGCTACACCTTC. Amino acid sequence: CASSDSTGGGYTF.

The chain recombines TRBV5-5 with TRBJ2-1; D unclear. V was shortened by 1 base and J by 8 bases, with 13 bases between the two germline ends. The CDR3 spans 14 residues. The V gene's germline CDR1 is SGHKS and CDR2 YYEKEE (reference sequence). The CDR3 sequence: CASSLPRPSDEQFF. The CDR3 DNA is TGTGCCAGCAGCTTGCCCCGACCAAGCGATGAGCAGTTCTTC.

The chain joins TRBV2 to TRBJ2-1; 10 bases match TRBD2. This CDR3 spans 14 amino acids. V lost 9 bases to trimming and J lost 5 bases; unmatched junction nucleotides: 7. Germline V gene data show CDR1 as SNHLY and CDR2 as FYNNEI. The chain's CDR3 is CARSLAGANNEQFF. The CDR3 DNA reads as TGTGCCAGATCCCTAGCGGGGGCGAACAATGAGCAGTTCTTC.

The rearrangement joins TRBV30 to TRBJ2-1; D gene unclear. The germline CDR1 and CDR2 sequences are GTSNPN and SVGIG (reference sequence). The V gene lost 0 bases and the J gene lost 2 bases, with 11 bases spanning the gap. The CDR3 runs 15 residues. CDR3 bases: TGTGCCTGGAGTGTACTGGCGGCTACCTACAATGAGCAGTTCTTC. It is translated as CAWSVLAATYNEQFF.

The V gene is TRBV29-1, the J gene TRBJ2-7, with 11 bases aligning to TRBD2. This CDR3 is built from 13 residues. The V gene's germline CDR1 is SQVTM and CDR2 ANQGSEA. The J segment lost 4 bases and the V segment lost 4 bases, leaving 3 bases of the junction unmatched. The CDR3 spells CSVGLAGPYEQYF. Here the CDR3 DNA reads TGCAGCGTTGGACTAGCGGGACCATACGAGCAGTACTTC.